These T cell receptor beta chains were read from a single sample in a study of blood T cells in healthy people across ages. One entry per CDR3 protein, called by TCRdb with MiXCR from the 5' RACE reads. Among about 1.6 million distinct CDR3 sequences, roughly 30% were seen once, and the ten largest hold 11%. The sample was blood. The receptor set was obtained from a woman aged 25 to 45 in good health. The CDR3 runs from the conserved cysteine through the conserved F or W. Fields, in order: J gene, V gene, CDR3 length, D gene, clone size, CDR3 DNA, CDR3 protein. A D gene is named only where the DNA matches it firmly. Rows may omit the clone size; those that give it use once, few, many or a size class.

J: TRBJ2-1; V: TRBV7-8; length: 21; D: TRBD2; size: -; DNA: TGTGCCAGCAGCTTAAGGACCGATCACGGGGAGACGGGGGGATTATACAATGAGCAGTTCTTC; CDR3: CASSLRTDHGETGGLYNEQFF
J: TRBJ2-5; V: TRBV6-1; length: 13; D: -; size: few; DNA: TGTGCCAGCAGACAGCAGGGGCAAGAGACCCAGTACTTC; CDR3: CASRQQGQETQYF
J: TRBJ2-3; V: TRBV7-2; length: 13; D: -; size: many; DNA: TGTGCCAGCAGCGGAGGAATAAAAGATACGCAGTATTTT; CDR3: CASSGGIKDTQYF
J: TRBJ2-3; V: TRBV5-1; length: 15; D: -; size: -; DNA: TGCGCCAGCAGCCTATTTGGACAGTTTGTAGATACGCAGTATTTT; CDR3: CASSLFGQFVDTQYF
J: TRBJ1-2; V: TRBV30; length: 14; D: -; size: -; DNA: TGTGCCTGGAGTGTAACGGGGGCGAGCTATGGCTACACCTTC; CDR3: CAWSVTGASYGYTF
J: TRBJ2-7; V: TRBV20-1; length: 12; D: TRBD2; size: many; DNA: TGCAGTGCTAGCCAGCGGGAGAACGAGCAGTACTTC; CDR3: CSASQRENEQYF
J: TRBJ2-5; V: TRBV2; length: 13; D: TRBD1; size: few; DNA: TGTGCCAGCTCAGGGGGTGATGAAGAGACCCAGTACTTC; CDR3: CASSGGDEETQYF
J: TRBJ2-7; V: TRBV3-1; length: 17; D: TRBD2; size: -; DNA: TGTGCCAGCAGCCAAGACGTAGGACTAGCGGGCTCCTACAAGCAGTACTTC; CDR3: CASSQDVGLAGSYKQYF
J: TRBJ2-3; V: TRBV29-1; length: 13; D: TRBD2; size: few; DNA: TGCAGCGTCAATAGCGGGGGCACAGATACGCAGTATTTT; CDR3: CSVNSGGTDTQYF
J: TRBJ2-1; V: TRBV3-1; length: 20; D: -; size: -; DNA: TGTGCCAGCAGCCTCCCGGTTTGGCCACAAGGAGACAGCTCCTACAATGAGCAGTTCTTC; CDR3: CASSLPVWPQGDSSYNEQFF
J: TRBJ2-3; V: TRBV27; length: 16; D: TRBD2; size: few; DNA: TGTGCCAGCACCCCATGGGCGGGAGCGAGGTCAGATACGCAGTATTTT; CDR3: CASTPWAGARSDTQYF
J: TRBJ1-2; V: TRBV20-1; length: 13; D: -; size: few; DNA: TGCAGTGCTAGGGGCGAAGTAAACTATGGCTACACCTTC; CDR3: CSARGEVNYGYTF
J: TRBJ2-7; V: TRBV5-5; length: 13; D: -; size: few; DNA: TGTGCCAGCAGCCGGGACCCAGGGAACGAGCAGTACTTC; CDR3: CASSRDPGNEQYF
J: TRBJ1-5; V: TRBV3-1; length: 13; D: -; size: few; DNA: TGTGTCAGCAGCCCGACGGGCAATCAGCCCCAGCATTTT; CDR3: CVSSPTGNQPQHF
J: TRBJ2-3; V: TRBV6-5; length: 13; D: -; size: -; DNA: TGTGCCAGCAGTTACGGGGAGTTTCGGACGCAGTATTTT; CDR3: CASSYGEFRTQYF
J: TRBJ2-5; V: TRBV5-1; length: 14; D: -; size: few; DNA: TGCGCCAGCAGCCCCTCCGACTGGGGAGAGACCCAGTACTTC; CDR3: CASSPSDWGETQYF
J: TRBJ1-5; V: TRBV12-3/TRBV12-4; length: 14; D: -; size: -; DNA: TGTGCCAGCAGTAAGGAGCCCATCAATCAGCCCCAGCATTTT; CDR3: CASSKEPINQPQHF
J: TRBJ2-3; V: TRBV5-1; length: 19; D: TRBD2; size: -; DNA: TGCGCCAGCAGCTTGGCCGCTCTAGCGGAGGGGAAAAGCACAGATACGCAGTATTTT; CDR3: CASSLAALAEGKSTDTQYF
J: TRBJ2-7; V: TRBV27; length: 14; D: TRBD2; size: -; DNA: TGTGCCAGCAGCTTAGGGACTAGACGGGACGAGCAGTACTTC; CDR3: CASSLGTRRDEQYF
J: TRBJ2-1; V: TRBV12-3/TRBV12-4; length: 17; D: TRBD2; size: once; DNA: TGTGCCAGCAGTTTAGCGGGACTAGCGGGAGGGCCGTATGAGCAGTTCTTC; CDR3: CASSLAGLAGGPYEQFF
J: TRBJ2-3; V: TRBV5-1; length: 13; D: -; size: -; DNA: TGCGCCAGCAGCGAAGGGACCCTAGGTACGCAGTATTTT; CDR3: CASSEGTLGTQYF
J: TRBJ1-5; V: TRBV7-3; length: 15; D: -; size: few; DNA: TGTGCCAGCAGCTTAACAGGGGAAGAGAATCAGCCCCAGCATTTT; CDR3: CASSLTGEENQPQHF
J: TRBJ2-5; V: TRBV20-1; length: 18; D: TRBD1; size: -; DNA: TGCAGTGCTAGAGAACGATGGGCCGGACAGGGGGCCGGGGAGACCCAGTACTTC; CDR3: CSARERWAGQGAGETQYF
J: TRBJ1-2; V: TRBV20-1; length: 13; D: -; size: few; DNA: TGCAGTGCTGTTGCTGGGGGCAAGTATGGCTACACCTTC; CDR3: CSAVAGGKYGYTF
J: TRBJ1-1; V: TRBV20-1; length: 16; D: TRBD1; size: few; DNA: TGCAGTGCCCCAGCCCAGGGGGCGCAGGGAGGAGGTGAAGCTTTCTTT; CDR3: CSAPAQGAQGGGEAFF
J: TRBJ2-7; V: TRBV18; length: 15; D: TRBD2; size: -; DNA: TGTGCCAGCTCACCATCCCCTAGCGGGAGATACGAGCAGTACTTC; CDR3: CASSPSPSGRYEQYF
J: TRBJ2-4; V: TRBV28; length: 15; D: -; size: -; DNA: TGTGCCAGCAGCGGGGGGCAGCTAGTCAAAAACATTCAGTACTTC; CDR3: CASSGGQLVKNIQYF
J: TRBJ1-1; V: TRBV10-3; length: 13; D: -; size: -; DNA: TGTGCCATCAGTGGCGGTGGGAGTGCAAAAGCTTTCTTT; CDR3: CAISGGGSAKAFF
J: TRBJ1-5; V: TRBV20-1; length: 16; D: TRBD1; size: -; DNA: TGCAGTGCTGGCACATCAGGGGGCGGAGGTAGTCAGCCCCAGCATTTT; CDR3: CSAGTSGGGGSQPQHF
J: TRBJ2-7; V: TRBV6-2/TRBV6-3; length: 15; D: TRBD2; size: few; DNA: TGTGCCAGCAGCATCCGCGAGCGGGAGGGGCGGGAGCAGTACTTC; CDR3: CASSIREREGREQYF
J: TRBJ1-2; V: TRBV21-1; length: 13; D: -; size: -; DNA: TGTGCCAGCAGCAAATATATGGCGGAGGGCTACACCTTC; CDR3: CASSKYMAEGYTF
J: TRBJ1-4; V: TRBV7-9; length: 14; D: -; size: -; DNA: TGTGCCAGCAGCCTCGGGACGGTTGTAGAAAAACTGTTTTTT; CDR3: CASSLGTVVEKLFF
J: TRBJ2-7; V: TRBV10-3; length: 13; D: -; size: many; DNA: TGTGCCATCAGTGAGTCACAGCCCTACGAGCAGTACTTC; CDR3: CAISESQPYEQYF
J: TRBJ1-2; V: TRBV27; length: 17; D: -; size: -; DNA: TGTGCCAGCAGTTTGGGTCCCAGGAACACTATTAACTATGGCTACACCTTC; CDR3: CASSLGPRNTINYGYTF
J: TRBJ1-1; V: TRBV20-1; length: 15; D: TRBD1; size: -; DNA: TGCAGTGCTAGAGATTCCCGTAGGCAGGGGGGTGAAGCTTTCTTT; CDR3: CSARDSRRQGGEAFF
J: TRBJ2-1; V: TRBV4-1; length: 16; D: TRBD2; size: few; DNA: TGCGCCAGCAGCCAAGATGGCGGGGGGACCTACAATGAGCAGTTCTTC; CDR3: CASSQDGGGTYNEQFF
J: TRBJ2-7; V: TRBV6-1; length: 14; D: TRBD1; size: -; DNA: TGTGCCAGCAACCCCGGGACAGCCGCCTACGAGCAGTACTTC; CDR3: CASNPGTAAYEQYF
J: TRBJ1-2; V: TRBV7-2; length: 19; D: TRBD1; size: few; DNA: TGTGCCAGCAGCTCTCCCGGAAGACAGGGGGCTTATCCTAACTATGGCTACACCTTC; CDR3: CASSSPGRQGAYPNYGYTF
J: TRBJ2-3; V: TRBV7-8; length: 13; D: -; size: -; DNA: TGTGCCAGCAGCCCAACTAGCCCGGATACGCAGTATTTT; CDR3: CASSPTSPDTQYF
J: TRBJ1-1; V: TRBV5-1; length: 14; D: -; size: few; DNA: TGCGCCAGCGGGCTAGGACCGATGAACACTGAAGCTTTCTTT; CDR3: CASGLGPMNTEAFF
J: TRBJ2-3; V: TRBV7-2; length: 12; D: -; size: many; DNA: TGTGCCAGCAGCTCCACCACAGATACGCAGTATTTT; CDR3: CASSSTTDTQYF
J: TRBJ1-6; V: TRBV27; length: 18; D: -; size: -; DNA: TGTGCCAGCAGTTTCGATGGGACACGGAGCTCCTATAATTCACCCCTCCACTTT; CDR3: CASSFDGTRSSYNSPLHF
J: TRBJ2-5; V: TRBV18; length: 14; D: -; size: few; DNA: TGTGCCAGCTCACCTTGGGGGACCAAAGAGACCCAGTACTTC; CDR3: CASSPWGTKETQYF
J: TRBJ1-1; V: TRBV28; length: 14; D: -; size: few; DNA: TGTGCCAGCAGTGACATCGAAAGTTGGACTGAAGCTTTCTTT; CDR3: CASSDIESWTEAFF